These 24 T cell receptor beta chains were all obtained from the same sample, sequenced in a study of identical twins. TCRdb redid the calling of the 5' RACE reads with MiXCR, one entry per CDR3 protein. The sample lists about 700,000 distinct CDR3 sequences, approximately 6% occurring once. Input material: naive T cells sorted from blood. Source of these receptors: a man younger than 35 in good health.

V usage is TRBV6-2 or TRBV6-3 and J usage is TRBJ2-5, with 12 positions matching TRBD2. CDR3 size: 17 residues. Germline-derived CDR1 and CDR2 are MNHEY and SVGEGT. With 0 bases clipped from V and 2 bases from J, the junction kept 4 bases outside the gene matches. In nucleotides, the CDR3 is TGTGCCAGCAGTTACTCGACTAGCGGGAGCTATCAAGAGACCCAGTACTTC. This sequence encodes CASSYSTSGSYQETQYF.

This clonotype was observed a handful of times. V gene TRBV20-1 combines with J gene TRBJ2-5, with a tentative D call TRBD2 (6 bases). CDR3 size: 13 residues. Germline CDR1 DFQATT, CDR2 SNEGSKA (reference sequence). V was clipped by 6 bases and J by 5 bases, with 16 bases between them. Written as DNA, the CDR3 is TGCAGTGCGCAATGGGAGGTGGAGGAGACCCAGTACTTC. Translation: CSAQWEVEETQYF.

This clonotype showed up many times. This chain uses TRBV20-1 with TRBJ2-4; 7 positions match TRBD2. The V gene's germline CDR1 is DFQATT and CDR2 SNEGSKA (reference sequence). Unmatched junction bases numbered 14, after V lost 6 bases and J lost 6 bases. This CDR3 contains 15 residues. The CDR3 DNA follows: TGCAGTGCAACCGGACTCCGCTCGGGGGGAAACATTCAGTACTTC. Its protein is CSATGLRSGGNIQYF.

This clonotype was counted many times. The rearrangement uses TRBV12-3 or TRBV12-4 and TRBJ2-5; D not resolved. V was shortened by 5 bases and J by 4 bases, with 5 bases between the two germline ends. The CDR3 has 11 residues. The CDR3 DNA sequence: TGTGCCAGCAGTGGATCAGAGACCCAGTACTTC. Translation: CASSGSETQYF.

This clonotype was counted many times. Relative to the germline gene, one junction end is altered; a read error may explain this. The genes are TRBV20-1 and TRBJ1-5; D not resolved. In germline, CDR1 is DFQATT, CDR2 SNEGSKA (reference sequence). This CDR3 region has 16 residues. Written as DNA, the CDR3 is TGCAGTGCTAGAGCAACGAACGGCCCCCGGAATCAACCCCAGCATTTT. Its translation is CSARATNGPRNQPQHF.

This clonotype showed up many times. This chain links TRBV24-1 with TRBJ2-1, with 10 bases matching TRBD2. Trimming removed 7 bases from V and 7 bases from J; junction bases left unmatched: 6. Germline CDR1 KGHDR, CDR2 SFDVKD. This CDR3 contains 14 residues. CDR3 sequence (DNA): TGTGCCACCAGAGCTAGCGGGAGTCTGAATGAGCAGTTCTTC. This sequence encodes CATRASGSLNEQFF.

CDR3 nucleotides: TGTGCCAGCACCCGGACTAGCGGGAGGAGTAATGAGCAGTTCTTC. Translating gives CASTRTSGRSNEQFF. V and J are TRBV12-3 or TRBV12-4 and TRBJ2-1, with 14 bases identical to TRBD2. The V segment lost 7 bases and the J segment 7 bases; nucleotides outside the gene matches: 6. There are 15 residues in the CDR3.

This clonotype was detected only a few times. The chain has TRBV7-8 and TRBJ2-3; D is ambiguous. The CDR3 is made up of 17 amino acids. Trimming took off 2 bases at V and 1 base at J, with 16 bases between the two ends. Germline CDR1 SGHVS, CDR2 FQNEAQ. The CDR3 sequence is CASSLTSTQKGTDTQYF. The CDR3 coding sequence is TGTGCCAGCAGCTTAACTTCGACTCAGAAAGGCACAGATACGCAGTATTTT.

The J gene is TRBJ1-2, the V gene TRBV2; no clear D. The CDR3 has 13 residues. Germline V lookup: CDR1 SNHLY, CDR2 FYNNEI. V dropped 5 bases and J dropped 10 bases, with 17 bases sitting between them. CDR3 amino acids: CASSSPTRNSYTF. The CDR3 bases are TGTGCCAGCAGTTCTCCGACGCGCAACTCCTACACCTTC.

The CDR3 bases are TGTGCCAGCAGCTTGACCCTTCAGGTCACTGAAGCTTTCTTT. It yields the protein CASSLTLQVTEAFF. The rearrangement uses TRBV7-2 and TRBJ1-1; D is unresolved. CDR1 SGHTA and CDR2 FQGNSA come from the germline V gene. The CDR3 extends over 14 amino acids. Deletions cut 3 bases from V and 4 bases from J, with 12 bases between. Full variable domain (remainder filled in from reference TRBV7-2 and TRBJ1-1): GAGVSQSPSNKVTEKGKDVELRCDPISGHTALYWYRQSLGQGLEFLIYFQGNSAPDKSGLPSDRFSAERTGGSVSTLTIQRTQQEDSAVYLCASSLTLQVTEAFFGQGTRLTVV.

This clonotype was detected ten times or more. V usage is TRBV29-1 and J usage is TRBJ2-1; the match to TRBD2 covers 8 bases. Germline loops: CDR1 SQVTM, CDR2 ANQGSEA. Losses at the gene ends were 5 bases for V and 2 bases for J; bases not matched to a gene: 8. This CDR3 region has 15 residues. The CDR3 region has the DNA TGCAGCGTTAAAAGCGGGAGTGGGCCCTACAATGAGCAGTTCTTC. Residues: CSVKSGSGPYNEQFF.

The chain links TRBV27 to TRBJ1-1; 11 bases align to TRBD1. The CDR3 runs to 15 residues. V lost 11 bases and J lost 4; bases outside the gene matches: 12. The V gene's germline CDR1 is MNHEY and CDR2 SMNVEV (reference sequence). The CDR3 protein is CASYKRGTGGTEAFF. CDR3 DNA sequence: TGTGCCTCTTACAAAAGGGGGACAGGGGGCACTGAAGCTTTCTTT.

This clonotype was detected ten times or more. The V gene is TRBV20-1, the J gene TRBJ2-3; D possibly matches TRBD1 or TRBD2 (6 bases each). This CDR3 is 13 amino acids long. Germline CDR1 is DFQATT and CDR2 is SNEGSKA (reference sequence). V was pared by 3 bases and J by 5 bases, with 12 bases between. CDR3 loop: CSARGRGGDTQYF. The CDR3 DNA follows: TGCAGTGCTAGGGGCAGGGGAGGAGATACGCAGTATTTT.

This clonotype was recorded a few times. This chain uses TRBV20-1 with TRBJ2-1, with 10 bases that match TRBD2. This CDR3 is built from 17 residues. Germline V gives CDR1 DFQATT, CDR2 SNEGSKA (reference sequence). V gave up 1 base and J gave up 3 bases; unmatched junction bases: 9. The CDR3 nucleotides read TGCAGTGCTAGAGTAACACTAGCGGGAATTAACTACAATGAGCAGTTCTTC. The encoded protein is CSARVTLAGINYNEQFF.

A remark on this clonotype: Relative to the germline gene, one junction end is altered; a read error may explain this. The rearrangement links TRBV20-1 to TRBJ2-1; TRBD2 is a possible D gene (5 bases). Looked up from germline, CDR1 is DFQATT and CDR2 is SNEGSKA (reference sequence). The CDR3 has 17 residues. The chain's CDR3 is CSARDMRTALYYSEQFF. The CDR3 region has the DNA TGCAGTGCTAGAGATATGAGGACTGCCCTATATTACAGTGAGCAGTTCTTC.

The J gene is TRBJ2-3, the V gene TRBV7-8, with 7 positions matching TRBD2. V trimming: 1 base; J trimming: 0 bases; junction bases outside the gene matches: 7. This CDR3 has 17 amino acids. The germline V gene has CDR1 SGHVS and CDR2 FQNEAQ. The CDR3 coding sequence is TGTGCCAGCAGCTTAGTGGGGCGGGAGTGGAGCACAGATACGCAGTATTTT. It is translated as CASSLVGREWSTDTQYF.

Of note for this clonotype: A much larger clone lies a single base off, so this may be a read error. Since the CDR3 does not end with the conserved phenylalanine or tryptophan, this likely comes from a read error. This rearrangement joins TRBV12-5 to TRBJ2-1; perhaps D is TRBD1 or TRBD2 (5 bases each). The length of the CDR3 is 11 residues. Trimming took 7 bases from V and 12 from J, leaving 13 bases between them. Germline V gene sequence: CDR1 LGHNT, CDR2 FRNRAP. The CDR3 sequence: CASALGVWQFI. In nucleotides, the CDR3 is TGTGCTAGTGCCCTGGGGGTTTGGCAGTTCATC.

This clonotype was counted at least ten times. The rearrangement uses TRBV20-1 and TRBJ1-5; 7 bases map to TRBD1. CDR3 size: 13 residues. The J segment lost 2 bases and the V segment lost 5 bases, leaving 3 bases of the junction unmatched. CDR1 and CDR2 from the germline V gene are DFQATT and SNEGSKA (reference sequence). CDR3 protein: CSAVTGRNQPQHF. CDR3 DNA sequence: TGCAGTGCTGTGACAGGGCGCAATCAGCCCCAGCATTTT.

The chain links TRBV4-3 to TRBJ1-1, with D hard to call. Trimming pared 4 bases from V and 1 base from J, leaving 13 bases between. From germline, CDR1 is LGHNA and CDR2 YSLEER. CDR3 length equals 15 residues. CDR3 sequence: CASSPGLAANTEAFF. The CDR3 DNA follows: TGCGCCAGCAGCCCCGGCCTGGCAGCGAACACTGAAGCTTTCTTT.

In its sample, this clonotype was seen many times. The J gene is TRBJ2-3, the V gene TRBV28; a possible D gene is TRBD2 (6 bases). Germline CDR1 is MDHEN and CDR2 is SYDVKM. The CDR3 consists of 15 residues. Trimming removed 6 bases at V and 4 bases at J, with 17 bases between. CDR3 region: CASSSIGGTPDTQYF. The CDR3 DNA reads as TGTGCCAGCAGCTCAATCGGCGGGACCCCAGATACGCAGTATTTT. Using reference TRBV28 and TRBJ2-3 for the parts outside the CDR3, the full variable domain is DVKVTQSSRYLVKRTGEKVFLECVQDMDHENMFWYRQDPGLGLRLIYFSYDVKMKEKGDIPEGYSVSREKKERFSLILESASTNQTSMYLCASSSIGGTPDTQYFGPGTRLTVL.

The chain joins TRBV7-2 to TRBJ1-1, with D tentatively TRBD1 (6 bases). The CDR3 contains 14 residues. Trimming left V 7 bases short and J 2 bases short, with 14 bases between. Germline V gene sequence: CDR1 SGHTA, CDR2 FQGNSA. In nucleotides, the CDR3 is TGTGCCAGCACCGCGACAGGAGCCAACACTGAAGCTTTCTTT. Its translation: CASTATGANTEAFF.

This clonotype was picked up a small number of times. V gene TRBV5-1 combines with J gene TRBJ1-1; unclear D gene. Germline V gene lookup returns CDR1 SGHRS and CDR2 YFSETQ. Trimming cost V 0 bases and J 1 base, with 7 bases left between them. The CDR3 spans 14 residues. The CDR3 sequence: CASSLAPRNTEAFF. The CDR3 bases are TGCGCCAGCAGCTTGGCCCCTAGGAACACTGAAGCTTTCTTT. Full variable domain (rest looked up from reference TRBV5-1 and TRBJ1-1): KAGVTQTPRYLIKTRGQQVTLSCSPISGHRSVSWYQQTPGQGLQFLFEYFSETQRNKGNFPGRFSGRQFSNSRSEMNVSTLELGDSALYLCASSLAPRNTEAFFGQGTRLTVV.

Ten or more counts support this clonotype. V is TRBV5-1 and J is TRBJ1-1; weak D call: TRBD1 (5 bases). With 6 bases removed from V and 0 bases from J, the gap between germline ends came to 12 bases. There are 14 residues in the CDR3. Germline V gene sequence: CDR1 SGHRS, CDR2 YFSETQ. The CDR3, as DNA: TGCGCCAGCACCCTGGGGCAGATGAACACTGAAGCTTTCTTT. This codes for CASTLGQMNTEAFF.

V gene TRBV6-2 or TRBV6-3 combines with J gene TRBJ2-7; 7 nucleotides line up with TRBD2. There are 14 residues in the CDR3. V shed 6 bases, J shed 3 bases, and the junction held 8 bases outside the gene matches. Per the germline V gene, CDR1 is MNHEY and CDR2 is SVGEGT. The DNA for the CDR3 is TGTGCCAGCAGCTCCGGGACTATAAGCTACGAGCAGTACTTC. It translates to CASSSGTISYEQYF.